Described below is a single TCR beta chain sequence and its context. Its antigen is unidentified. Regulatory T cells were sorted as CD4+CD25hiCD127low/negative. Unrelated healthy donors provided the controls. Germline loops: CDR1 ENHRY, CDR2 SYGVKD. Trimming removed 10 bases at V and 9 bases at J, with 22 bases between. The CDR3 covers 13 residues. The sample belongs to a study of B cell selection in AIRE deficiency. Study outcomes and limitations: Roughly 31% of healthy-donor shared Treg TCRbeta sequences appeared in patient Tconv cells. Patient Tconv and Treg cells showed healthy-like TCRBV usage, CDR3 length, diversity. Healthy donors alone shared under 35% of 3,500 to 4,000 Treg sequences; patients alone 8.5% to 10%.

Sequenced by immunoSEQ multiplex PCR; TCRdb stores in-frame clones only, minus some. The table lists around 26,000 clones, about 92% of them singletons, with 1% to 1.4% in the top ten. V and J are TRBV10-3 and TRBJ2-7; possible D gene TRBD1, 5 bases. Specimen: CD4+CD25+ Tregs sorted from PBMCs. The receptor was derived from a human donor in good health. The CDR3 coding sequence is TGTGCCACCCAGACAGACCCTTTATCCCGGCAGTACTTC. Amino acids: CATQTDPLSRQYF.